This entry lists 6 T cell receptor beta chains sequenced from one sample in a study of control samples from healthy donors and cancer patients. Generated by immunoSEQ multiplex PCR, the TCRdb table keeps only in-frame clones and is missing some. The table shows around 170,000 clones, with almost 90% occurring only once. The sample comprised blood. The receptors derive from a young woman in good health.

The chain links TRBV29-1 to TRBJ2-7; D possibly corresponds to TRBD1 (7 bases). CDR1 and CDR2 (germline): SQVTM, ANQGSEA. V lost 3 bases and J 4 bases, leaving 13 bases between the germline ends. The CDR3 has 13 residues. This CDR3 reads CSVDTGDFYEQYF. As DNA, the CDR3 is TGCAGCGTTGATACAGGGGACTTTTACGAGCAGTACTTC.

The chain is built from TRBV14 and TRBJ2-5, with TRBD1 matching 9 bases. The V segment lost 0 bases and the J segment 1 base; nucleotides outside the gene matches: 0. The length of the CDR3 is 15 residues. Germline lookup yields CDR1 SGHDN and CDR2 FVKESK. CDR3 nucleotide sequence: TGTGCCAGCAGCCAAGAGGGACAGGGCCAAGAGACCCAGTACTTC. Protein sequence: CASSQEGQGQETQYF.

V usage is TRBV19 and J usage is TRBJ2-1; D is ambiguous. V was clipped by 3 bases and J by 7 bases, with 22 bases between them. This CDR3 spans 17 amino acids. CDR1 LNHDA and CDR2 SQIVND come from the germline V gene (reference sequence). For the CDR3, the DNA is TGTGCCAGTAGTATTTTTGGGGTGAAAACGCTTCTAAATGAGCAGTTCTTC. Translation gives CASSIFGVKTLLNEQFF.

This chain connects TRBV28 to TRBJ1-2; 7 positions agree with TRBD1. Trimming at V came to 6 bases and at J to 1 base, leaving 11 bases not matched to a gene. Germline V CDR1 and CDR2: MDHEN, SYDVKM. The length of the CDR3 is 16 residues. Here the CDR3 reads CASSSAPTGRNYGYTF. CDR3 bases: TGTGCCAGCAGCTCCGCCCCGACAGGGCGTAACTATGGCTACACCTTC.

Only a few counts were recorded for this clone. The same CDR3 arises from other DNA sequences in this sample as well. The rearrangement uses TRBV3-1 (or the pseudogene TRBV3-2) and TRBJ2-5; D unclear. This CDR3 has 11 residues. CDR1 is LGHDT, CDR2 YNNKEL, per germline (reference sequence). The V end was cut by 1 base, the J end by 4 bases, with 1 base between. CDR3 sequence reads: CASSQAETQYF. The CDR3 nucleotides read TGTGCCAGCAGCCAAGCAGAGACCCAGTACTTC.

J is TRBJ1-5 and V is TRBV18, with a tentative D call TRBD1 (6 bases). Trimming left V 5 bases short and J 4 bases short, with 18 bases between. Germline V lookup: CDR1 KGHSH, CDR2 LQKENI. This CDR3 has 16 residues. The CDR3 DNA sequence: TGTGCCAGCTCAGCCAACAGGGACGGACCAAATCAGCCCCAGCATTTT. Protein: CASSANRDGPNQPQHF.